This T cell receptor (beta chain) derives from a study of blood T cell repertoires in COVID-19. The CDR3 consists of 13 residues. The V end lost 0 bases, the J end lost 6 bases, and 8 bases lay between the germline ends. Per the original data handling: Quantification of nucleated cells was approximated via reference gene primer amplification. The data were produced by immunoSEQ multiplex PCR, yet TCRdb's version contains in-frame clones alone and is incomplete. Clone size and the V and J calls come from that table; the DNA yielded D and trimming. The sample yields 60,000 to 90,000 clones, 84% seen once.

Sequencing was carried out using peripheral blood. The chain recombines TRBV12-3 or TRBV12-4 with TRBJ1-1; D unclear. This sequence originates from a woman in her forties or fifties with acute or convalescent COVID-19. The CDR3: CASSLAHLAEAFF. The DNA for the CDR3 is TGTGCCAGCAGTTTAGCGCATTTAGCTGAAGCTTTCTTT.